The sequence of this T cell receptor beta chain was determined in a study of OX40 agonist ivuxolimab in advanced cancers. Background on the study: Mean age 60 years, range 23 to 79; roughly 82% male.

Study-wide results and limits: Blood T cells, both CD4+ and CD8+, expanded clonally by week 6 at 0.1 to 3.0 mg/kg. Low levels of normalized T-cell clonal expansion also appeared in some nonresponders.

Patients with a history of autoimmune disease or on systemic immunosuppression were excluded. Produced via immunoSEQ multiplex PCR; TCRdb's table is partial and in-frame only. The sample yields around 98,000 clones, around nine tenths seen once. A remark on this clone: Its antigen remains unknown. This same CDR3 is encoded by further DNA sequences in the sample.

This CDR3 is built from 10 residues. Trimming removed 3 bases from V and 4 bases from J, with 3 bases in between. Germline CDR1 is DFQATT and CDR2 is SNEGSKA (reference sequence). V and J are TRBV20-1 and TRBJ2-5, with D hard to call. Here the sequenced sample was CD4+ or CD8+ T cells sorted from blood, taken in a trial of the OX40 agonist ivuxolimab. The receptor was isolated from an adult with an advanced solid tumor such as melanoma, head and neck, liver or kidney cancer. CDR3 region: CSASGETQYF. The CDR3 region has the DNA TGCAGTGCTAGTGGAGAGACCCAGTACTTC.